Listed below are T cell receptor beta chains from one sample, sequenced in a study of T cell responses to AZD1222 COVID-19 vaccine. Only in-frame clones appear in the TCRdb table, and some are missing; sequencing was by immunoSEQ multiplex PCR. The sample lists 150,000 or so clones, roughly nine tenths seen once, with about 19% in the top ten. The sequencing here drew on peripheral blood, taken on day 0 of AZD1222 vaccination. Source of these receptors: an adult in good health. Each CDR3 is given with its conserved first and last residue. D genes are given only for firm matches. Clone sizes are given selectively: once, few, many, or a class where the clone is expanded.

D gene: TRBD2
V gene: TRBV5-1
clone size: .
J gene: TRBJ2-5
CDR3 DNA: TGCGCCAGCTTCGTAGCGGGAGGGCAAGAGACCCAGTACTTC
CDR3 protein: CASFVAGGQETQYF

D gene: TRBD2
V gene: TRBV5-1
clone size: .
J gene: TRBJ2-7
CDR3 DNA: TGCGCCAGCGGCCCCCTAGCGGGAGGAGTTAACGAGCAGTACTTC
CDR3 protein: CASGPLAGGVNEQYF

D gene: TRBD2
V gene: TRBV5-1
clone size: once
J gene: TRBJ2-1
CDR3 DNA: TGCGCCAGCAGCCTCAGGACTAGCGGAAACAATGAGCAGTTCTTC
CDR3 protein: CASSLRTSGNNEQFF

D gene: .
V gene: TRBV12-3/TRBV12-4
clone size: few
J gene: TRBJ2-5
CDR3 DNA: TGTGCCAGCGGGGGGAGGACGTCAGAGACCCAGTACTTC
CDR3 protein: CASGGRTSETQYF

D gene: .
V gene: TRBV2
clone size: .
J gene: TRBJ2-3
CDR3 DNA: TGTGCCAGCAGTGGGGAAACAGATACGCAGTATTTT
CDR3 protein: CASSGETDTQYF

D gene: TRBD1
V gene: TRBV11-3
clone size: .
J gene: TRBJ1-2
CDR3 DNA: TGTGCCAGCAGCTTAGGGACAGGGGATGGCTACACCTTC
CDR3 protein: CASSLGTGDGYTF

D gene: TRBD1
V gene: TRBV10-2
clone size: once
J gene: TRBJ1-1
CDR3 DNA: TGCGCCAGCAGGACCGACAGGGCTAACACTGAAGCTTTCTTT
CDR3 protein: CASRTDRANTEAFF

D gene: .
V gene: TRBV5-6
clone size: .
J gene: TRBJ1-6
CDR3 DNA: TGTGCCAGCAGCTTGATCCTAACGAATTCACCCCTCCACTTT
CDR3 protein: CASSLILTNSPLHF

D gene: .
V gene: TRBV19
clone size: .
J gene: TRBJ1-1
CDR3 DNA: TGTGCCAGTATCCATTTTCTTGCAGGTAACACTGAAGCTTTCTTT
CDR3 protein: CASIHFLAGNTEAFF

D gene: .
V gene: TRBV7-9
clone size: .
J gene: TRBJ1-2
CDR3 DNA: TGTGCCAGCAGCTTAGCCCCCCCGAGAGGGCGGGGTGGCTACACCTTC
CDR3 protein: CASSLAPPRGRGGYTF

D gene: TRBD2
V gene: TRBV5-1
clone size: .
J gene: TRBJ2-1
CDR3 DNA: TGCGCCAGCAGCTCCACCCTTGGGGGGGGGTCCTACAATGAGCAGTTCTTC
CDR3 protein: CASSSTLGGGSYNEQFF

D gene: TRBD1
V gene: TRBV25-1
clone size: .
J gene: TRBJ1-6
CDR3 DNA: TGTGCCAGCAGTGAATGGCGGACAGGGGGGAATTCACCCCTCCACTTT
CDR3 protein: CASSEWRTGGNSPLHF

D gene: .
V gene: TRBV6-6
clone size: .
J gene: TRBJ1-2
CDR3 DNA: TGTGCCAGCAGTTACTCTGAGGGGCGCTATGGCTACACCTTC
CDR3 protein: CASSYSEGRYGYTF

D gene: TRBD1
V gene: TRBV18
clone size: once
J gene: TRBJ2-5
CDR3 DNA: TGTGCCAGCTCACCAAGGGACAGGGTACTTGGGGAGACCCAGTACTTC
CDR3 protein: CASSPRDRVLGETQYF

D gene: .
V gene: TRBV7-9
clone size: .
J gene: TRBJ1-3
CDR3 DNA: TGTGCCAGCAGCTTTCAAGGGGCCAGCTCTGGAAACACCATATATTTT
CDR3 protein: CASSFQGASSGNTIYF

D gene: .
V gene: TRBV28
clone size: .
J gene: TRBJ1-2
CDR3 DNA: TGTGCCAGCAGGGGGTATGGCTACACCTTC
CDR3 protein: CASRGYGYTF

D gene: .
V gene: TRBV5-5
clone size: .
J gene: TRBJ1-3
CDR3 DNA: TGTGCCAGCAGCTTGCTCCCATCTCAGCAGTCCCGCTCTGGAAACACCATATATTTT
CDR3 protein: CASSLLPSQQSRSGNTIYF

D gene: .
V gene: TRBV10-3
clone size: .
J gene: TRBJ2-1
CDR3 DNA: TGTGCCATCAGTGACATCGGCTCCTACAATGAGCAGTTCTTC
CDR3 protein: CAISDIGSYNEQFF

D gene: .
V gene: TRBV19
clone size: .
J gene: TRBJ2-3
CDR3 DNA: TGTGCCAGTAGTATTGGGTCGGGTGCGACTGGCACAGATACGCAGTATTTT
CDR3 protein: CASSIGSGATGTDTQYF

D gene: .
V gene: TRBV30
clone size: .
J gene: TRBJ2-1
CDR3 DNA: TGTGCCTGGAGCAGACAGAATACCTACAATGAGCAGTTCTTC
CDR3 protein: CAWSRQNTYNEQFF

D gene: .
V gene: TRBV5-1
clone size: .
J gene: TRBJ1-2
CDR3 DNA: TGCGCCAGCAGCTTGGCCAGGGATGGCTACACCTTC
CDR3 protein: CASSLARDGYTF

D gene: .
V gene: TRBV7-3
clone size: .
J gene: TRBJ2-3
CDR3 DNA: TGTGCCAGCAGCTTGTTGGAGGCGAGCACAGATACGCAGTATTTT
CDR3 protein: CASSLLEASTDTQYF